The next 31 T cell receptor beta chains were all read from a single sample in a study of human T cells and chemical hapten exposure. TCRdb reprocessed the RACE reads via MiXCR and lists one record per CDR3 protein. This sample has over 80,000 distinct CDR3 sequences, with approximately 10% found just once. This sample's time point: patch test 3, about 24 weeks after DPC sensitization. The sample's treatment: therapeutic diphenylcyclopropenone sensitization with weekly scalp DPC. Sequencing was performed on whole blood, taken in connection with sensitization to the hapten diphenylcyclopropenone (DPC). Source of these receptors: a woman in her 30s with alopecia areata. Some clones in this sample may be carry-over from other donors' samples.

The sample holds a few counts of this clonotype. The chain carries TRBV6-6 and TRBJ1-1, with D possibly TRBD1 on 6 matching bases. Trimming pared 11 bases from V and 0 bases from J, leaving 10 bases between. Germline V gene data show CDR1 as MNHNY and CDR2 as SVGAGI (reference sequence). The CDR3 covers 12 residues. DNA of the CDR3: TGTGCCGGGGGACATTTGAACACTGAAGCTTTCTTT. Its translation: CAGGHLNTEAFF.

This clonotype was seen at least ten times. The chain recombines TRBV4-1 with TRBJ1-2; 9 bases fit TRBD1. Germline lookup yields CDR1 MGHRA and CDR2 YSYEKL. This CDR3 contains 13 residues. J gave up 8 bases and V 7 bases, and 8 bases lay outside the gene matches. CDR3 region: CASKGQGFEGYTF. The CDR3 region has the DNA TGCGCCAGCAAGGGACAGGGTTTCGAAGGCTACACCTTC.

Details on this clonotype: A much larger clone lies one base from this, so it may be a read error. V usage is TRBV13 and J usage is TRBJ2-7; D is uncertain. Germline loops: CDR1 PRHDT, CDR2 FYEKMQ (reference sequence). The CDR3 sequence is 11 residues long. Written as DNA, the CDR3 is TGTGACAGCAGCTCAGCTGGTCGGGTACTCTTC. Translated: CDSSSAGRVLF.

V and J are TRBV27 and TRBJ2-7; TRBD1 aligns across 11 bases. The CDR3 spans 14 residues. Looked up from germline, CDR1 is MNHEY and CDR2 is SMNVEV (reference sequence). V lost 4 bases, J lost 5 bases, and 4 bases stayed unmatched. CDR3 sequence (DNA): TGTGCCAGCAGTTGGGGGACAGGGGGACACGAGCAGTACTTC. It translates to CASSWGTGGHEQYF.

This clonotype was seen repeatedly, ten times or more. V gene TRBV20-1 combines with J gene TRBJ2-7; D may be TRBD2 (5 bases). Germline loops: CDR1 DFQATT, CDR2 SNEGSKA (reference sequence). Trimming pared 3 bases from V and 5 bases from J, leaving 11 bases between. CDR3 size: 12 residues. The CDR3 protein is CSASSGFNEQYV. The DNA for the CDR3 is TGCAGTGCTAGTTCGGGATTTAACGAGCAGTACGTC.

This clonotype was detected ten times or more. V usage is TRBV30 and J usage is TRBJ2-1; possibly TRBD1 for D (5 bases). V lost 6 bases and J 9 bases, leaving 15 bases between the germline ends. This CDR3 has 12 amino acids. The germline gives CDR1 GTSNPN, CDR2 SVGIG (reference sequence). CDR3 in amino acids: CACPKGALEQFF. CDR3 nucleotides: TGTGCCTGCCCCAAAGGGGCTCTTGAGCAGTTCTTC.

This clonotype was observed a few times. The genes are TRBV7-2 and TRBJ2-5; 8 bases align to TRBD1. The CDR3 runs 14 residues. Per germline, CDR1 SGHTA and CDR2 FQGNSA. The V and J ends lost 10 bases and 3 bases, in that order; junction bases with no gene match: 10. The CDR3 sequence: CATRGRVAEETQYF. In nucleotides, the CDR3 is TGTGCCACCAGGGGGCGGGTAGCGGAAGAGACCCAGTACTTC. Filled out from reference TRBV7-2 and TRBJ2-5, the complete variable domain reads GAGVSQSPSNKVTEKGKDVELRCDPISGHTALYWYRQSLGQGLEFLIYFQGNSAPDKSGLPSDRFSAERTGGSVSTLTIQRTQQEDSAVYLCATRGRVAEETQYFGPGTRLLVL.

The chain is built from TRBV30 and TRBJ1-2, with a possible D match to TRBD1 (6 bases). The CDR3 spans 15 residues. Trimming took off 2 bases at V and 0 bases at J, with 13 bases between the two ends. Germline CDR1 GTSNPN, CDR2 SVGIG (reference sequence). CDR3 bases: TGTGCCTGGAGTCCCCAGGACAGCGCTAACTATGGCTACACCTTC. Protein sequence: CAWSPQDSANYGYTF.

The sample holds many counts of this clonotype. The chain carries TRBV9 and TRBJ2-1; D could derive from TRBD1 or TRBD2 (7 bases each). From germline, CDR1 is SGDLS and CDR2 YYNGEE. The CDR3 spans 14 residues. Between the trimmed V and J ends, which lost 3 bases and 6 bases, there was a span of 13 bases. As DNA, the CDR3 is TGTGCCAGCAGCGAGACAGGGAGGGTCAATGAGCAGTTCTTC. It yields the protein CASSETGRVNEQFF.

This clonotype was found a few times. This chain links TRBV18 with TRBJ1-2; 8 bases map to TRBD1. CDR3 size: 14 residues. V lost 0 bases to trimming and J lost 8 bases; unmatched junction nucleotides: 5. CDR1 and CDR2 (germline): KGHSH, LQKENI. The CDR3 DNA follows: TGTGCCAGCTCACCACCTTGGGACAGGTTCGGCTACACCTTC. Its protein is CASSPPWDRFGYTF. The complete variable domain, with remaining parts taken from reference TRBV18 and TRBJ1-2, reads NAGVMQNPRHLVRRRGQEARLRCSPMKGHSHVYWYRQLPEEGLKFMVYLQKENIIDESGMPKERFSAEFPKEGPSILRIQQVVRGDSAAYFCASSPPWDRFGYTFGSGTRLTVV.

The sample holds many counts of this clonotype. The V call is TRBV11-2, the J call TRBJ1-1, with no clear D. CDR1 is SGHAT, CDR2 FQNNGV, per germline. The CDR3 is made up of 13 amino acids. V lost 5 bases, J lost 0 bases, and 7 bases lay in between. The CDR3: CASSAKMNTEAFF. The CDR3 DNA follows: TGTGCCAGCAGCGCCAAAATGAACACTGAAGCTTTCTTT.

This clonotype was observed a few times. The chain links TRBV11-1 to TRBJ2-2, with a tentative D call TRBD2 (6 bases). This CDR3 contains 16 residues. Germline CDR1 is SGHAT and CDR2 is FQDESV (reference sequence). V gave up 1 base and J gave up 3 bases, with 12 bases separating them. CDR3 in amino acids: CASSLVTGTYTGELFF. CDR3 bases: TGTGCCAGCAGCTTAGTAACCGGGACTTACACCGGGGAGCTGTTTTTT.

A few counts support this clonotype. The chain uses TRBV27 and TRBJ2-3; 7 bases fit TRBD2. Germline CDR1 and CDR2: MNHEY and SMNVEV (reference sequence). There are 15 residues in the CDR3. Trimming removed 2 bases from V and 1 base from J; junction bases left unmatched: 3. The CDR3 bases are TGTGCCAGCAGTTTAGGCGGGAGCGGCACAGATACGCAGTATTTT. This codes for CASSLGGSGTDTQYF.

The CDR3 loop is CASSGGAGADTQYF. CDR3 nucleotides: TGTGCCAGCAGTGGGGGTGCGGGGGCAGATACGCAGTATTTT. The rearrangement links TRBV28 to TRBJ2-3, with 7 bases matching TRBD2. Germline values: CDR1 MDHEN, CDR2 SYDVKM. The CDR3 has 14 residues. J was trimmed by 4 bases and V by 5 bases; bases with no gene match: 6.

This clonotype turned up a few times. CDR3 sequence: CSALGPAGEKLFF. The CDR3 nucleotides are TGCAGTGCTCTGGGCCCGGCGGGCGAAAAACTGTTTTTT. This chain joins TRBV20-1 and TRBJ1-4; D remains ambiguous. Germline V gene data show CDR1 as DFQATT and CDR2 as SNEGSKA (reference sequence). There are 13 residues in the CDR3. Between the trimmed V and J ends, which lost 5 bases and 8 bases, there was a span of 15 bases.

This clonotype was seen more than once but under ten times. The CDR3 coding sequence is TGCGCCAGCAGCTCGATCGGCGGGTCTGGAAACACCATATATTTT. Its translation: CASSSIGGSGNTIYF. J is TRBJ1-3 and V is TRBV4-3; D not certain. V shed 5 bases and J shed 1 base, with 12 bases lying between them. Germline V lookup: CDR1 LGHNA, CDR2 YSLEER. The CDR3 loop spans 15 amino acids.

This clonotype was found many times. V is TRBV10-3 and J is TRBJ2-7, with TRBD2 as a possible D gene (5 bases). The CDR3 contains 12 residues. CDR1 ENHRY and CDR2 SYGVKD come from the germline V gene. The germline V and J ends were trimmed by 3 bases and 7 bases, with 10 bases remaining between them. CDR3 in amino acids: CAISELLGEQYF. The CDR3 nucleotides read TGTGCCATCAGTGAATTACTAGGAGAGCAGTACTTC.

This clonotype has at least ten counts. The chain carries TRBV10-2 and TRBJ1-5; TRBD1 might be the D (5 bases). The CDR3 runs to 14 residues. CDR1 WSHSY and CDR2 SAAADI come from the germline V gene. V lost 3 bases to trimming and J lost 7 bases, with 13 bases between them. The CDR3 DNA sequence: TGCGCCAGCAGTGACAGGGCGGAAAAACAGCCCCAGCATTTT. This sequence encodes CASSDRAEKQPQHF.

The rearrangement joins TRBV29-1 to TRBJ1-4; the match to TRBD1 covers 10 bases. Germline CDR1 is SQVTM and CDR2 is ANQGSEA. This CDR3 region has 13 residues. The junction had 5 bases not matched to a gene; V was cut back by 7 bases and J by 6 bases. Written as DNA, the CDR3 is TGCAGCGCCATGGGGACAGGGGATGAAAAACTGTTTTTT. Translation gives CSAMGTGDEKLFF.

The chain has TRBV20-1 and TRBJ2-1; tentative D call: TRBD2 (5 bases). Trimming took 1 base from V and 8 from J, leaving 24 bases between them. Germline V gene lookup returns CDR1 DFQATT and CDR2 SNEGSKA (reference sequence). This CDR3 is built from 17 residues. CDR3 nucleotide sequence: TGCAGTGCTAGAGCCCGACATCTAGTCGGAGGCGGCGATGAGCAGTTCTTC. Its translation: CSARARHLVGGGDEQFF.

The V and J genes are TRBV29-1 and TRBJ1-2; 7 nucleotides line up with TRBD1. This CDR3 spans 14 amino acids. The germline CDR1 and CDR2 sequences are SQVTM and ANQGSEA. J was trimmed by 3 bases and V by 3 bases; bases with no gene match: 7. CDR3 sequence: CSVDRRDSYYGYTF. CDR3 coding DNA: TGCAGCGTTGACAGACGGGACAGTTACTATGGCTACACCTTC.

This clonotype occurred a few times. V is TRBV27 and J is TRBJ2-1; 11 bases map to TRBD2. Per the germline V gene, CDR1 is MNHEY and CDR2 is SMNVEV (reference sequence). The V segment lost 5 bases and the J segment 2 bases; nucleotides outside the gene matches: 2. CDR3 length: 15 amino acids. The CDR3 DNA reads TGTGCCAGCAGTCAACTAGCGGGAGCCTACAATGAGCAGTTCTTC. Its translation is CASSQLAGAYNEQFF.

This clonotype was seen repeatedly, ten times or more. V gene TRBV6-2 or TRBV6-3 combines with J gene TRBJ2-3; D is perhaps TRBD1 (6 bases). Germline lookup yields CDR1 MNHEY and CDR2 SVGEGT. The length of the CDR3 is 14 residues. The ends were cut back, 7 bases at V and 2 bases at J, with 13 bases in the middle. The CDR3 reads CASKETGDTDTQYF. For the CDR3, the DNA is TGTGCCAGCAAGGAGACAGGAGACACAGATACGCAGTATTTT.

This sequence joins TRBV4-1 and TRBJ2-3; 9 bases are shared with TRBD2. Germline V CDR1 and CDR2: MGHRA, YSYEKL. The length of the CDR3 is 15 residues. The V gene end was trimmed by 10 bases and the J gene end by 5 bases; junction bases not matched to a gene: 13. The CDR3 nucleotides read TGCGCCACCCGTTTTGGGCGGGGGGGTATAGATACGCAGTATTTT. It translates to CATRFGRGGIDTQYF.

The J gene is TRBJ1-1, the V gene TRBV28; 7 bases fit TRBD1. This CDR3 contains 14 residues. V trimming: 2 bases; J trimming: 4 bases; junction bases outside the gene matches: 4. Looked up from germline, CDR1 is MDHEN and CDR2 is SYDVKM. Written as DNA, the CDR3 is TGTGCCAGCAGTTTAACAGGGGTGGTCACTGAAGCTTTCTTT. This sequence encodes CASSLTGVVTEAFF.

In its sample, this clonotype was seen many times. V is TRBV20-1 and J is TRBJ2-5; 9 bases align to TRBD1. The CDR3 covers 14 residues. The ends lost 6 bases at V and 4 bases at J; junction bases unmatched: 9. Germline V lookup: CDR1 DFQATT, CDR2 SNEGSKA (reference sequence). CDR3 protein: CSALTGTGSETQYF. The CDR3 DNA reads TGCAGTGCCCTAACCGGGACAGGGTCAGAGACCCAGTACTTC.

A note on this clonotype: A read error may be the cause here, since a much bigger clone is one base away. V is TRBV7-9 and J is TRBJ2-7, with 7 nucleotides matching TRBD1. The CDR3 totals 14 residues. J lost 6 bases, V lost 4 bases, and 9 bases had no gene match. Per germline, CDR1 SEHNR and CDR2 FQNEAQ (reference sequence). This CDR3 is CASSSDPTGIEQYV. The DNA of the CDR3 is TGTGCCAGCAGCTCCGACCCGACAGGGATCGAGCAGTACGTC.

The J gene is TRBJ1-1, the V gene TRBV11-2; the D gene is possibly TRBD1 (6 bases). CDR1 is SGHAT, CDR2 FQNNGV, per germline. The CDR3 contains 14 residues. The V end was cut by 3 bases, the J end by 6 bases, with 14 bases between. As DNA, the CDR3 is TGTGCCAGCAGCTTTGGCTACACAGGGTCTGAAGCTTTCTTT. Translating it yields CASSFGYTGSEAFF. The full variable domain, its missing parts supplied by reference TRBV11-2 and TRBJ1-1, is EAGVAQSPRYKIIEKRQSVAFWCNPISGHATLYWYQQILGQGPKLLIQFQNNGVVDDSQLPKDRFSAERLKGVDSTLKIQPAKLEDSAVYLCASSFGYTGSEAFFGQGTRLTVV.

The CDR3 coding sequence is TGCAGTGCTAGAGATTGGGTAGAGGAAAAACTGTTTTTT. Encoded protein: CSARDWVEEKLFF. The chain is built from TRBV20-1 and TRBJ1-4; D gene unclear. The CDR3 length is 13 residues. V gave up 0 bases and J gave up 8 bases, with 10 bases separating them. The germline gives CDR1 DFQATT, CDR2 SNEGSKA (reference sequence).

Here the CDR3 DNA reads TGTGCCAGCAGCAAAGCCTGGTATAGCAATCAGCCCCAGCATTTT. Encoded protein: CASSKAWYSNQPQHF. The chain uses TRBV21-1 and TRBJ1-5. TRBV21-1 is shown as a pseudogene. The CDR3 is 15 amino acids.

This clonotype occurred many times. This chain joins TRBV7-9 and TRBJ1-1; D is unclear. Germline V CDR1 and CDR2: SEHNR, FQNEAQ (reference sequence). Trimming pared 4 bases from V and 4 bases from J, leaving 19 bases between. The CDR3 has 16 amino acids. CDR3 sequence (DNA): TGTGCCAGCAGCTCCCCCGGACGGGAACGGGTCACTGAAGCTTTCTTT. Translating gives CASSSPGRERVTEAFF. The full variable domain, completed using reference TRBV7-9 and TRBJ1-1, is DTGVSQNPRHKITKRGQNVTFRCDPISEHNRLYWYRQTLGQGPEFLTYFQNEAQLEKSRLLSDRFSAERPKGSFSTLEIQRTEQGDSAMYLCASSSPGRERVTEAFFGQGTRLTVV.